These 7 T cell receptor beta chains were sequenced from one sample in a study of T cells in Graves' hyperthyroidism and ophthalmopathy. Authors of the study amplified TCR beta CDR3 regions from RNA transcripts. An initial round of RT-PCR targeting the TCR CDR3 relied on the HTBI primer set. Each CDR3 protein is one row after TCRdb ran MiXCR on the multiplex PCR reads. This sample has about 320,000 distinct CDR3 sequences, with 16% found just once. The sequencing sample was made of blood. These receptors were obtained from a man aged 25 to 40 with Graves' hyperthyroidism.

This chain joins TRBV5-1 and TRBJ2-3, with D possibly being TRBD2 (6 bases). V gave up 3 bases and J gave up 1 base, with 18 bases separating them. CDR3 size: 17 residues. Germline CDR1 and CDR2: SGHRS and YFSETQ. CDR3 DNA: TGCGCCAGCAGCTCTGGGAGGACGTTAAGGGGCACAGATACGCAGTATTTT. This codes for CASSSGRTLRGTDTQYF.

The chain joins TRBV19 to TRBJ1-2; TRBD1 agrees at 7 bases. In germline, CDR1 is LNHDA, CDR2 SQIVND (reference sequence). CDR3 length equals 13 residues. The junction had 10 bases not matched to a gene; V was cut back by 9 bases and J by 6 bases. CDR3 sequence: CASIHGRGHGYTF. CDR3 sequence (DNA): TGTGCCAGCATCCACGGGAGGGGGCATGGCTACACCTTC.

The V and J genes are TRBV6-2 or TRBV6-3 and TRBJ2-7; possibly TRBD2 for D (6 bases). V lost 5 bases and J 6 bases, leaving 14 bases between the germline ends. Germline CDR1 MNHEY, CDR2 SVGEGT. CDR3 length: 13 amino acids. CDR3 amino acids: CASSTGGVGEQYF. The CDR3 DNA reads TGTGCCAGCAGTACCGGGGGTGTCGGCGAGCAGTACTTC.

This clonotype appeared a few times. The chain employs TRBV6-1 and TRBJ1-2, with a possible D match to TRBD1 (5 bases). V dropped 3 bases and J dropped 5 bases, with 10 bases sitting between them. The CDR3 covers 13 residues. The germline V gene has CDR1 MNHNS and CDR2 SASEGT. The CDR3 region has the DNA TGTGCCAGCAGTGAGGAGGGACGGTATGGCTACACCTTC. Translation: CASSEEGRYGYTF.

This clonotype was recorded many times. The rearrangement joins TRBV7-8 to TRBJ2-3; 11 bases map to TRBD2. Germline V gene data show CDR1 as SGHVS and CDR2 as FQNEAQ. This CDR3 is built from 16 residues. V lost 4 bases and J lost 1; bases outside the gene matches: 4. The CDR3: CASSSQLAGGTDTQYF. CDR3 in DNA: TGTGCCAGCAGCTCCCAACTAGCGGGAGGCACAGATACGCAGTATTTT.

CDR3 protein: CAWSAGSPPYEQYF. The DNA of the CDR3 is TGTGCCTGGAGTGCCGGGAGTCCTCCCTACGAGCAGTACTTC. This sequence joins TRBV30 and TRBJ2-7, with D perhaps TRBD2 (6 bases). CDR3 length: 14 residues. CDR1 is GTSNPN and CDR2 is SVGIG in the germline V gene (reference sequence). V dropped 1 base and J dropped 2 bases, with 12 bases sitting between them.

This clonotype has at least ten counts. This chain connects TRBV11-3 to TRBJ1-5; D uncertain. The V and J ends lost 1 base and 0 bases respectively, with 10 bases between them. Germline V gene sequence: CDR1 SGHNT, CDR2 YENEEA. The CDR3 totals 16 residues. The CDR3 nucleotides are TGTGCCAGCAGCTTAGTATCAGAAAATAGCAATCAGCCCCAGCATTTT. Translated: CASSLVSENSNQPQHF. The full variable domain, completed using reference TRBV11-3 and TRBJ1-5, is EAGVVQSPRYKIIEKKQPVAFWCNPISGHNTLYWYLQNLGQGPELLIRYENEEAVDDSQLPKDRFSAERLKGVDSTLKIQPAELGDSAVYLCASSLVSENSNQPQHFGDGTRLSIL.